This is a list of T cell receptor beta chains from one sample in a study of T cells in Graves' hyperthyroidism and ophthalmopathy. MiXCR was run by TCRdb on the multiplex PCR reads, yielding one entry per CDR3 protein. The sample has some 600,000 distinct CDR3 sequences; around 13% are singletons. Sequenced material: blood. Source of these receptors: a woman in her twenties or thirties with Graves' hyperthyroidism that later progressed to Graves' ophthalmopathy. Both conserved end residues are part of each CDR3. The D gene is left open where the match is weak. Where a row states a size, it is once, few, many or the class of an expanded clone; other rows omit it.

>14|NA|TRBJ2-3|many|TRBV5-1
CASSPDKSTDTQYF
TGCGCCAGCAGCCCCGACAAGAGCACAGATACGCAGTATTTT
>15|NA|TRBJ1-6|many|TRBV12-5
CASAVEGGVNSPLHF
TGTGCTAGTGCAGTGGAAGGCGGTGTTAATTCACCCCTCCACTTT
>16|TRBD2|TRBJ2-1|once|TRBV29-1
CSVGGTSGTLNNEQFF
TGCAGCGTTGGCGGGACTAGCGGGACCCTAAACAATGAGCAGTTCTTC
>11|NA|TRBJ1-4|many|TRBV12-3/TRBV12-4
CASSYREKLFF
TGTGCCAGCAGCTACAGGGAAAAACTGTTTTTT
>14|TRBD2|TRBJ2-1|many|TRBV2
CASLRESPYNEQFF
TGTGCCAGCTTGCGGGAGAGTCCCTACAATGAGCAGTTCTTC
>14|NA|TRBJ2-1|NA|TRBV4-1
CASNPTPLGNEQFF
TGCGCCAGCAATCCCACCCCGTTGGGCAATGAGCAGTTCTTC
>14|NA|TRBJ2-3|many|TRBV28
CASTPGVGTDTQYF
TGTGCCAGCACCCCCGGGGTAGGAACAGATACGCAGTATTTT
>11|NA|TRBJ2-2|many|TRBV10-3
CAIRGTGELFF
TGTGCCATCCGAGGCACCGGGGAGCTGTTTTTT
>15|TRBD1|TRBJ2-7|many|TRBV28
CASSLRTGGIYEQYF
TGTGCCAGCAGTTTAAGGACAGGGGGCATCTACGAGCAGTACTTC
>13|TRBD2|TRBJ2-7|many|TRBV20-1
CSATLAGVNKQYF
TGCAGTGCTACCCTAGCGGGAGTAAACAAGCAGTACTTC